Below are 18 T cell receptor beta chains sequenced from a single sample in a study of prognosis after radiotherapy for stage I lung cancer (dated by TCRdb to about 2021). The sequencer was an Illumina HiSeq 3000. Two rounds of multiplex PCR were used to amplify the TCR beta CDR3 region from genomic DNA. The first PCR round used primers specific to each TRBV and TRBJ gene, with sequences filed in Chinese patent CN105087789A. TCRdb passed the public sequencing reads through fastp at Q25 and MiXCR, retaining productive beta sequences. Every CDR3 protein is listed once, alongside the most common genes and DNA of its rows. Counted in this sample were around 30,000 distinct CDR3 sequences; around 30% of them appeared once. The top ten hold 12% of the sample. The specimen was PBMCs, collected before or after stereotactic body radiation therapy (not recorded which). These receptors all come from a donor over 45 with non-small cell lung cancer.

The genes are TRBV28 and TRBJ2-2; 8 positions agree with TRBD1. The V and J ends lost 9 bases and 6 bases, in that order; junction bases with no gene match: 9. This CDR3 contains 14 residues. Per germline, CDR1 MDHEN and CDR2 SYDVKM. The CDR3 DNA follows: TGTGCCAGAAAAGGCGGGGACAGGCCCGGGGAGCTGTTTTTT. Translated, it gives CARKGGDRPGELFF. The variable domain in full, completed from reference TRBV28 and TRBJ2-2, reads DVKVTQSSRYLVKRTGEKVFLECVQDMDHENMFWYRQDPGLGLRLIYFSYDVKMKEKGDIPEGYSVSREKKERFSLILESASTNQTSMYLCARKGGDRPGELFFGEGSRLTVL.

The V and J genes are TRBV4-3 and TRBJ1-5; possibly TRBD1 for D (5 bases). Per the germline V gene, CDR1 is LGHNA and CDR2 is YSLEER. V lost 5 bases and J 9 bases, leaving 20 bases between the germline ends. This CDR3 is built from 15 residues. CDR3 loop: CASSAQRQPPGPQHF. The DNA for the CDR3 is TGCGCCAGCAGCGCACAGCGACAGCCCCCGGGGCCCCAGCATTTT.

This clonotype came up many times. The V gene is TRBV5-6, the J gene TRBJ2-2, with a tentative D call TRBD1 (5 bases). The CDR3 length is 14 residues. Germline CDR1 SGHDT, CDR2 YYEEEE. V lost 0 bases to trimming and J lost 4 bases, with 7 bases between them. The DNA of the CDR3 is TGTGCCAGCAGCTTGGAGGGGCGCACCGGGGAGCTGTTTTTT. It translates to CASSLEGRTGELFF.

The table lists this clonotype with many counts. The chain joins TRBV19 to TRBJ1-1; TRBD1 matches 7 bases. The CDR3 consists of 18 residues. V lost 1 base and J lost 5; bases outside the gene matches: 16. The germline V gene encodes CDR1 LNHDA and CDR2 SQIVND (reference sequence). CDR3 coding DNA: TGTGCCAGTAGTATAGGCACCCAAGGGGGCCGGTGGGATACTGAAGCTTTCTTT. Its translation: CASSIGTQGGRWDTEAFF.

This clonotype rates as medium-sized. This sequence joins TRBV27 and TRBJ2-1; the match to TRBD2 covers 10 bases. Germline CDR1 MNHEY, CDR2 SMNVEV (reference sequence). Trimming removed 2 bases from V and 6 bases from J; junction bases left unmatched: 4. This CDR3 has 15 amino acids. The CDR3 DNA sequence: TGTGCCAGCAGTTTACTAGCGGGAGTGTCCAATGAGCAGTTCTTC. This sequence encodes CASSLLAGVSNEQFF.

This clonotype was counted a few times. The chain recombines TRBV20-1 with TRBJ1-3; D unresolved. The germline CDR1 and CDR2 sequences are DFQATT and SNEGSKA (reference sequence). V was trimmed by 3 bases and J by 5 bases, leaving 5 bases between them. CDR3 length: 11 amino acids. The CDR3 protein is CSASGRNTIYF. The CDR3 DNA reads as TGCAGTGCTAGTGGGAGAAACACCATATATTTT.

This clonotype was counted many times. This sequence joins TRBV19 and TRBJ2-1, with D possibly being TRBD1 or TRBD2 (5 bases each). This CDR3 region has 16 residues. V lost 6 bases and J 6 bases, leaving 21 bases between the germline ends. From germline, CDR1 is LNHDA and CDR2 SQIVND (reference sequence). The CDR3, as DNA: TGTGCCAGTAGACCTCGTAGTGGGGGTGGGGGCAATGAGCAGTTCTTC. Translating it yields CASRPRSGGGGNEQFF. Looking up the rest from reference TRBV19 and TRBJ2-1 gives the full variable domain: DGGITQSPKYLFRKEGQNVTLSCEQNLNHDAMYWYRQDPGQGLRLIYYSQIVNDFQKGDIAEGYSVSREKKESFPLTVTSAQKNPTAFYLCASRPRSGGGGNEQFFGPGTRLTVL.

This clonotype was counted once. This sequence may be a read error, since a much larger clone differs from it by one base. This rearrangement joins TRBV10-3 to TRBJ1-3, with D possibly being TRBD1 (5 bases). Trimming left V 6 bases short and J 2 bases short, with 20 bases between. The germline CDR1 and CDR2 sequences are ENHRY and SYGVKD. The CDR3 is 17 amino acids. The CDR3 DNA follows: TGTGCCATCAGGGGCTACGACGGGGGTAGAGCTGGAAACACCATATATTTT. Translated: CAIRGYDGGRAGNTIYF.

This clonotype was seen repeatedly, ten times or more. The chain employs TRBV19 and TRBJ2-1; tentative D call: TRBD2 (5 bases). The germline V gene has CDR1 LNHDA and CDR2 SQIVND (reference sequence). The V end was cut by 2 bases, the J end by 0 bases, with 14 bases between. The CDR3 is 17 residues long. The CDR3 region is CASSILGSGNSYNEQFF. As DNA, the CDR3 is TGTGCCAGTAGTATATTGGGATCCGGGAACTCCTACAATGAGCAGTTCTTC.

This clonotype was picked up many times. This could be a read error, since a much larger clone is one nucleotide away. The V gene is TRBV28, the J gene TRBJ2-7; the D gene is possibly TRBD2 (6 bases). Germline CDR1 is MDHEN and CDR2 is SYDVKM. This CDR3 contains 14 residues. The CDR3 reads CASTSDGSSYERYF. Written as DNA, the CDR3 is TGTGCCAGCACCTCGGACGGGAGCTCCTACGAGCGGTACTTC.

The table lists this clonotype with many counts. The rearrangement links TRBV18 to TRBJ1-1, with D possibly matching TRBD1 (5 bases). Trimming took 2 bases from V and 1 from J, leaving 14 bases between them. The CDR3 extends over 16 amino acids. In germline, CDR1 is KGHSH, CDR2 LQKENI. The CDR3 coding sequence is TGTGCCAGCTCACCAGACGTCGGGACCTCGAACACTGAAGCTTTCTTT. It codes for CASSPDVGTSNTEAFF.

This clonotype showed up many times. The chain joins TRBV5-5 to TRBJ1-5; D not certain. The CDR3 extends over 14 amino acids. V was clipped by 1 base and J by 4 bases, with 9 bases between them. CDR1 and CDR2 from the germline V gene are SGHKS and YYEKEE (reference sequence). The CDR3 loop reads CASSLKHQNQPQHF. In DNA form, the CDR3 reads TGTGCCAGCAGCTTGAAACACCAGAATCAGCCCCAGCATTTT. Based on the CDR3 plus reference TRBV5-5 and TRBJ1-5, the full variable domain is DAGVTQSPTHLIKTRGQQVTLRCSPISGHKSVSWYQQVLGQGPQFIFQYYEKEERGRGNFPDRFSARQFPNYSSELNVNALLLGDSALYLCASSLKHQNQPQHFGDGTRLSIL.

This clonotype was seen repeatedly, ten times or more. DNA of the CDR3: TGTGCCAGCAGGAGGGTCATGAACACTGAAGCTTTCTTT. It is translated as CASRRVMNTEAFF. The V gene is TRBV27, the J gene TRBJ1-1; D ambiguous. The CDR3 loop spans 13 amino acids. Germline V CDR1 and CDR2: MNHEY, SMNVEV (reference sequence). Between the trimmed V and J ends, which lost 6 bases and 0 bases, there was a span of 8 bases.

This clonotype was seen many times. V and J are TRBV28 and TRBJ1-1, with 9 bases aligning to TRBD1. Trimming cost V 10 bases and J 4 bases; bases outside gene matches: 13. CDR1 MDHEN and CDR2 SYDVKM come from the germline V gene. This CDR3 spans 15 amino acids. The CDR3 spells CATQGASGLGTEAFF. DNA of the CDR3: TGTGCCACACAGGGGGCTTCGGGTTTGGGCACTGAAGCTTTCTTT. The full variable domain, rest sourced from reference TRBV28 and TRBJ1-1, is DVKVTQSSRYLVKRTGEKVFLECVQDMDHENMFWYRQDPGLGLRLIYFSYDVKMKEKGDIPEGYSVSREKKERFSLILESASTNQTSMYLCATQGASGLGTEAFFGQGTRLTVV.

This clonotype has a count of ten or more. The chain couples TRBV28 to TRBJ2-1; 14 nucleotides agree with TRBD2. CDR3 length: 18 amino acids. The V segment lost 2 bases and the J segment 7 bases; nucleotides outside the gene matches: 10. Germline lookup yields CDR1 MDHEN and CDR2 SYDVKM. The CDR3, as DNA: TGTGCCAGCAGTTTAGGGAGTGGAGGACTAGCGGGAGGTAATGAGCAGTTCTTC. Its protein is CASSLGSGGLAGGNEQFF.

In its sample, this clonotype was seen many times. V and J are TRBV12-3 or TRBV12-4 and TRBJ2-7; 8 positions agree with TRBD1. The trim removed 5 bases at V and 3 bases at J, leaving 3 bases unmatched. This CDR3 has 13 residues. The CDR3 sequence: CASSRTGNYEQYF. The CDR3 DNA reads TGTGCCAGCAGTCGGACAGGGAACTACGAGCAGTACTTC.

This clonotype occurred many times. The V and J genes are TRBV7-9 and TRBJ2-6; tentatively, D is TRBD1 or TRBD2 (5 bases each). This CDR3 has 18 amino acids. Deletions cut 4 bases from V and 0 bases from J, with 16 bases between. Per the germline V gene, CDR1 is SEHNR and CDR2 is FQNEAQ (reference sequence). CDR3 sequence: CASSSWTRRSSGANVLTF. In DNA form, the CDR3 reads TGTGCCAGCAGCTCCTGGACACGGAGGTCCTCTGGGGCCAACGTCCTGACTTTC.

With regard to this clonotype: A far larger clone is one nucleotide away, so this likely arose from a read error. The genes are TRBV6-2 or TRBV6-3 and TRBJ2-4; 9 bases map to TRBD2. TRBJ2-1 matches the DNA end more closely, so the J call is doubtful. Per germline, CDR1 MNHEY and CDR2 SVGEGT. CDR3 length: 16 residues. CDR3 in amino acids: CASSYVGFSGSNDQFF. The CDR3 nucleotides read TGTGCCAGCAGTTATGTGGGGTTTAGCGGGAGCAATGATCAGTTCTTC.